The clone carrying this T cell receptor beta chain was counted between two and nine times. The entry originates in a study of neurological immune-mediated disorders. Germline V gene sequence: CDR1 MNHNY, CDR2 SVGAGI (reference sequence). This CDR3 has 13 residues. The germline V and J ends were trimmed by 8 bases and 1 base, with 11 bases remaining between them. One entry per CDR3 protein, called by TCRdb with MiXCR from the 5' RACE reads. Among around 46,000 distinct CDR3 sequences, under 2% were seen once, and the ten largest hold roughly 2.1%. The chain is built from TRBV6-6 and TRBJ1-1, with D maybe TRBD1 (5 bases). The TCR comes from a woman between 35 and 50 years old with multiple sclerosis. Sequencing was carried out using PBMCs. The CDR3 nucleotides read TGTGCCAGCGTCGGTGGGGGGAACACTGAAGCTTTCTTT. Translated: CASVGGGNTEAFF.